This TCR beta chain was sequenced during a study of T-cell reconstitution after alpha-beta-depleted transplantation in children. Unique molecular identifiers were used in preparing the TCRbeta library. TCRdb reprocessed the PCR reads with MiXCR, giving one entry per CDR3 protein. The sample holds approximately 350,000 distinct CDR3 sequences, 10% seen once. This clonotype was observed a few times. The source of this sequence is a human donor who donated a stem cell graft to a child with acute lymphoblastic leukemia. Sequencing was performed on PBMCs from the stem cell graft donor, taken from the stem cell graft.

The CDR3 nucleotides read TGCGCCAGCAGCTCCAAACCCGGGACAGGGAATACCGGGGAGCTGTTTTTT. Translation gives CASSSKPGTGNTGELFF. J is TRBJ2-2 and V is TRBV5-1; 9 nucleotides align to TRBD1. The V gene's germline CDR1 is SGHRS and CDR2 YFSETQ. Trimming at V came to 3 bases and at J to 5 bases, leaving 11 bases not matched to a gene. The CDR3 is made up of 17 amino acids.